The following is a T cell receptor (beta chain) sequence with its context. This clonotype appeared a few times. Its recognized antigen is unknown. No much larger clone is present one base from it, and per-base qualities are unavailable. The entry originates in a study of vaccination and CD4 T cells after COVID-19 (dated by TCRdb to about 2022). About the investigation overall: Convalescent patients had a positive SARS-CoV-2 result on nasal swab PCR, and of these patients, several had mild disease and one had severe disease. In the convalescent cohort there were six males and four females, among whom were two Hispanic individuals, seven Caucasians, two Asians and one multiracial person. Participants received two doses of either the Pfizer-BioNTech BNT162b2 vaccine (n=8) or the Moderna mRNA-1273 vaccine (n=2). Post-COVID blood samples from convalescent patients were collected a median of roughly 100 days after diagnosis, with a range of roughly 35 to 180 days. Post-vaccine blood samples were obtained a median of around 74 days after the second vaccine dose, with a range of about 13 to 241 days. The cultures were stimulated with overlapping spike peptide pools from SARS-CoV-2 and from the common cold coronaviruses HCoV-NL63, HCoV-OC43 and HCoV-229E. Control cultures used a CEFX viral epitope pool as positive control, an HIV-1 Nef peptide pool as negative control, or no peptide. The spike-specific CD4+ TCR repertoire was compared before and after mRNA vaccination in approximately ten COVID-19 convalescent patients and several infection-naive healthy vaccine recipients.

The germline V gene encodes CDR1 MDHEN and CDR2 SYDVKM. Including cysteine and phenylalanine, the CDR3 has 15 amino acids. Only the CDR3 portion is preserved as DNA: 45 bases, with reading frame beginning at the first base. V and J are truncated by 4 bases and 7 bases respectively, leaving an intervening sequence of 14 bases. General study outcomes and caveats: In convalescent patients, nearly all vaccine-specific clones (304 of 307) were found to be mono-reactive for SARS-CoV-2 spike rather than cross-reactive with common cold coronaviruses. Among convalescent patients, a median 86.3% of the SARS-CoV-2-reactive clones seen after vaccination appeared only after vaccination, which suggests priming specific to the vaccine. Only a relatively small number of convalescent patients were included in the study, and early timepoints following natural infection were not analyzed. Although the median number of SARS-CoV-2-reactive clonotypes went up from approximately 20 after infection to around 39 after vaccination, the increase was not significant.

The treatment or condition label of this sample denotes: roughly 10-day PBMC culture with coronavirus spike peptide pools or control peptides (ViraFEST assay). The ViraFEST assay, used in the study, expanded antigen-specific T cells with peptide pools and then identified the expanded clonotypes through TCR sequencing. The convalescent patients' positive SARS-CoV-2 PCR tests were from March to December 2020, which was before the Alpha, Beta and Delta variants emerged in the United States. About 2 million PBMCs per well were cultured in IMDM with approximately 5.2% human AB serum and 8 to 10 IU/ml IL-2, plus 10 ug/ml peptide pools. On days 3 and 7, half of the culture medium was replaced with fresh IL-2-containing medium. After roughly 9 days of culture, CD4+ T cells were isolated by negative selection with the EasySep CD4+ T cell isolation kit. PBMCs were separated from whole blood using Ficoll-Paque Plus gradient centrifugation and then either used fresh or cryopreserved at -140C. Each culture condition was generally run in triplicate wells.

The library came from PCR. TCR sequencing of DNA from cultured CD4+ T cells used the Oncomine TCR Beta short-read assay at the Johns Hopkins FTIC core. The QIAamp micro DNA kit was used to extract genomic DNA from the cultured CD4+ T cells. Oncomine TCR Beta libraries made from cultured CD4+ T cells were pooled using unique dual indexes and sequenced on an Illumina iSeq 100. The authors' analysis ran thus. Non-productive sequences were filtered out, and CDR3s that did not start with C, did not end with F or W, or were shorter than 7 amino acids were discarded. Antigen-specific clonotypes were identified with the MANAFEST web application by comparing peptide-stimulated wells with reference and other culture wells. To be called positive, a clone needed an FDR below 0.05, an odds ratio above 5, and a productive frequency above 0.1% in at least two of three replicate wells. A clonotype was classed as cross-reactive if the clonotype showed significant expansion both in SARS-CoV-2 spike wells and in at least one common cold coronavirus spike condition. Similarity between CDR3 sequences was evaluated in R version 3.6.1 using Levenshtein distances (stringdist) and unrooted phylogenetic trees (ape). TCRdb passed the public sequencing reads through fastp at Q25 and MiXCR, retaining productive beta sequences. Rows matching on CDR3 protein sequence are summarized as one entry with the most common DNA and genes. The V and J calls were determined by TCRdb, not by the authors. The sample data list about 14,000 distinct CDR3 sequences, and approximately 49% of these were observed just once. The leading ten clones occupy 10% of the sample.

The source of this sequence is a human donor who had recovered from COVID-19. The chain employs TRBV28 and TRBJ1-6, with the D segment identity uncertain. Source: CD4+ T cells from blood, cultured in vitro, taken before SARS-CoV-2 vaccination. The sequence in DNA is TGTGCCAGCAGTTCAGAGTCAAATCGGAATTCACCCCTCCACTTT. This sequence encodes CASSSESNRNSPLHF.